Shown below are 2 T cell receptor beta chains from a single sample sequenced in a study of cytomegalovirus exposure and HLA in healthy donors. The PCR employed 60 Vbeta primers together with 13 Jbeta primers. Measured with immunoSEQ multiplex PCR; TCRdb has only the in-frame clones, and not every one. The sample lists more than 100,000 clones, more than 60% seen once, with approximately 1.5% in the top ten. Sequencing input: PBMCs. These receptors originate from a woman aged 18-29 years in good health and CMV-seronegative.

The chain has TRBV15 and TRBJ1-5, with D possibly TRBD1 on 6 matching bases. CDR1 LNHNV and CDR2 YYDKDF come from the germline V gene (reference sequence). The CDR3 covers 19 residues. V was shortened by 7 bases and J by 0 bases, with 25 bases between the two germline ends. The CDR3 protein is CATTPRGQGTPYSNQPQHF. The CDR3 coding sequence is TGTGCCACCACTCCGAGGGGCCAGGGGACCCCCTATAGCAATCAGCCCCAGCATTTT.

This clone has just a few counts. This rearrangement joins TRBV6-6 to TRBJ2-7, with D perhaps TRBD2 (5 bases). From germline, CDR1 is MNHNY and CDR2 SVGAGI (reference sequence). V was clipped by 4 bases and J by 4 bases, with 11 bases between them. The CDR3 contains 13 residues. The CDR3, as DNA: TGTGCCAGCAGTTCTCTTCAGCGGTACGAGCAGTACTTC. This gives the protein CASSSLQRYEQYF.